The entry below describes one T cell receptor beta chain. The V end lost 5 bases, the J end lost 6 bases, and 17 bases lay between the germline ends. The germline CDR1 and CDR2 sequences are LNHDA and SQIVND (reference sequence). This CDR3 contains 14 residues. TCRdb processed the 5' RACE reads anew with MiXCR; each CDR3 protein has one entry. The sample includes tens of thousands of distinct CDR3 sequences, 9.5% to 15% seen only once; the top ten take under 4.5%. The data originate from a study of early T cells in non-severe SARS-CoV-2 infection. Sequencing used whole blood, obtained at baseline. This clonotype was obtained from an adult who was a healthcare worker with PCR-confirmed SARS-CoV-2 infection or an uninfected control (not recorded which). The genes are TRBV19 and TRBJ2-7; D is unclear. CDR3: CASSFAPFSLEQYF. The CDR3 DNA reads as TGTGCCAGTAGTTTCGCCCCCTTTAGTCTCGAGCAGTACTTC.